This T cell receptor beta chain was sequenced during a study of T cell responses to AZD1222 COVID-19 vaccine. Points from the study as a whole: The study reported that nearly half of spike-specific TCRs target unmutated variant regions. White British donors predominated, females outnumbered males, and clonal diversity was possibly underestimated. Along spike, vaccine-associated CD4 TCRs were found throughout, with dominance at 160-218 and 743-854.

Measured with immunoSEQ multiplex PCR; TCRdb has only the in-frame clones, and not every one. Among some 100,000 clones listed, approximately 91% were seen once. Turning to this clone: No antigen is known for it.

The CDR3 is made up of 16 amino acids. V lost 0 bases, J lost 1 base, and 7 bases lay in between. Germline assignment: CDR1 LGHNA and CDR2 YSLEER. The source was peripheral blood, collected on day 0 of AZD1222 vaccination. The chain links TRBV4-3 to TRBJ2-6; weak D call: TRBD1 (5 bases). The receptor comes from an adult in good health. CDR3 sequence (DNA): TGCGCCAGCAGCCAAGAAGGACAATCTGGGGCCAACGTCCTGACTTTC. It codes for CASSQEGQSGANVLTF.